Presented here are 11 T cell receptor beta chains from one specimen sequenced in a study of PD-L1 blockade in urothelial cancer. Here immunoSEQ multiplex PCR was the method, and the copy in TCRdb shows in-frame clones only, minus some. The table records around 27,000 clones, 65% to 90% of them present only once. Material: PBMCs, obtained around atezolizumab (anti-PD-L1) treatment. The receptors stem from a man over 45 with urothelial cancer.

This clone was detected a few times. The chain carries TRBV4-2 and TRBJ2-1, with 11 bases that match TRBD2. Germline V gene sequence: CDR1 LGHNA, CDR2 YNFKEQ. With 3 bases clipped from V and 8 bases from J, the junction kept 9 bases outside the gene matches. The CDR3 length is 16 residues. For the CDR3, the DNA is TGTGCCAGCAGCCAGGGTGGCGGGACTAGCGGCTATGAGCAGTTCTTC. Translating gives CASSQGGGTSGYEQFF.

This clone was recorded only once. The chain uses TRBV28 and TRBJ2-5; 8 nucleotides match TRBD1. This CDR3 comprises 15 residues. The V and J ends lost 3 bases and 4 bases, in that order; junction bases with no gene match: 7. CDR1 MDHEN and CDR2 SYDVKM come from the germline V gene. The CDR3 DNA sequence: TGTGCCAGCAGTTTGGTGGGACAGGCTATAGAGACCCAGTACTTC. Its translation: CASSLVGQAIETQYF.

The CDR3 loop is CASSAPTGGSGANVLTF. CDR3 sequence (DNA): TGTGCCAGCAGCGCGCCGACGGGTGGCTCTGGGGCCAACGTCCTGACTTTC. This chain uses TRBV7-9 with TRBJ2-6; D gene unclear. V was pared by 5 bases and J by 0 bases, with 14 bases between. In germline, CDR1 is SEHNR, CDR2 FQNEAQ (reference sequence). The CDR3 is 17 amino acids.

This clone was seen a few times. CDR3 coding DNA: TGTGCCAGCAGCTTACAACAGGGGGCTTACAATGAGCAGTTCTTC. Its protein is CASSLQQGAYNEQFF. The chain links TRBV7-8 to TRBJ2-1; 9 bases align to TRBD1. Losses at the gene ends were 2 bases for V and 4 bases for J; bases not matched to a gene: 3. The germline V gene has CDR1 SGHVS and CDR2 FQNEAQ. The CDR3 has 15 amino acids.

The genes are TRBV7-3 and TRBJ2-2; the D gene is possibly TRBD1 (5 bases). Trimming stripped 3 bases from V and 0 bases from J, with 8 bases between. Germline V CDR1 and CDR2: SGHTA, FQGTGA. The CDR3 runs to 15 residues. The CDR3 here is CASSFDSSNTGELFF. CDR3 nucleotides: TGTGCCAGCAGCTTCGACAGTTCGAACACCGGGGAGCTGTTTTTT.

The V and J genes are TRBV2 and TRBJ2-4, with 7 bases that match TRBD2. The V and J ends lost 3 bases and 4 bases, in that order; junction bases with no gene match: 9. There are 16 residues in the CDR3. Germline-derived CDR1 and CDR2 are SNHLY and FYNNEI. In DNA form, the CDR3 reads TGTGCCAGCAGTGATCCCGAAGCGGGACTAAAAAACATTCAGTACTTC. It is translated as CASSDPEAGLKNIQYF.

This rearrangement joins TRBV6-6 to TRBJ2-7; no firm D call. Trimming took 8 bases from V and 5 from J, leaving 16 bases between them. The germline CDR1 and CDR2 sequences are MNHNY and SVGAGI (reference sequence). This CDR3 is 13 amino acids long. The CDR3 here is CASGPPTSHEQYF. The DNA of the CDR3 is TGTGCCAGCGGGCCCCCTACAAGCCACGAGCAGTACTTC.

The chain joins TRBV2 to TRBJ2-3; 11 bases map to TRBD2. Germline V lookup: CDR1 SNHLY, CDR2 FYNNEI. V gave up 3 bases and J gave up 5 bases; unmatched junction bases: 4. The CDR3 extends over 15 amino acids. In nucleotides, the CDR3 is TGTGCCAGCAGTGAGCTAGCGGGAGGAAGAGATACGCAGTATTTT. Residues: CASSELAGGRDTQYF. The full variable domain, its missing parts supplied by reference TRBV2 and TRBJ2-3, is EPEVTQTPSHQVTQMGQEVILRCVPISNHLYFYWYRQILGQKVEFLVSFYNNEISEKSEIFDDQFSVERPDGSNFTLKIRSTKLEDSAMYFCASSELAGGRDTQYFGPGTRLTVL.

On this clone itself: Other DNA sequences from this sample encode an identical CDR3 as well. V is TRBV18 and J is TRBJ2-1, with 12 bases identical to TRBD2. The CDR3 contains 14 residues. With V trimmed by 3 bases and J by 8 bases, 2 bases remained unmatched. From germline, CDR1 is KGHSH and CDR2 LQKENI. This CDR3 reads CASSPGLAGYEQFF. In DNA form, the CDR3 reads TGTGCCAGCTCACCCGGACTAGCGGGGTATGAGCAGTTCTTC. The whole variable domain, remainder taken from reference TRBV18 and TRBJ2-1, is NAGVMQNPRHLVRRRGQEARLRCSPMKGHSHVYWYRQLPEEGLKFMVYLQKENIIDESGMPKERFSAEFPKEGPSILRIQQVVRGDSAAYFCASSPGLAGYEQFFGPGTRLTVL.

V is TRBV2 and J is TRBJ2-3, with TRBD2 identical over 10 bases. V lost 8 bases, J lost 7 bases, and 15 bases stayed unmatched. Germline CDR1 reads SNHLY; CDR2 reads FYNNEI. The CDR3 contains 16 residues. The CDR3 sequence is CASRRNSAGGPNTQYF. CDR3 in DNA: TGTGCCAGCCGTCGGAACTCAGCGGGAGGGCCAAATACGCAGTATTTT.

The chain has TRBV25-1 and TRBJ2-7, with 8 bases aligning to TRBD2. Per the germline V gene, CDR1 is MGHDK and CDR2 is SYGVNS. Trimming cost V 4 bases and J 4 bases; bases outside gene matches: 6. The CDR3 covers 14 residues. DNA for the CDR3: TGTGCCAGCAGTGTCCCGGGACTAGGATACGAGCAGTACTTC. Encoded protein: CASSVPGLGYEQYF.